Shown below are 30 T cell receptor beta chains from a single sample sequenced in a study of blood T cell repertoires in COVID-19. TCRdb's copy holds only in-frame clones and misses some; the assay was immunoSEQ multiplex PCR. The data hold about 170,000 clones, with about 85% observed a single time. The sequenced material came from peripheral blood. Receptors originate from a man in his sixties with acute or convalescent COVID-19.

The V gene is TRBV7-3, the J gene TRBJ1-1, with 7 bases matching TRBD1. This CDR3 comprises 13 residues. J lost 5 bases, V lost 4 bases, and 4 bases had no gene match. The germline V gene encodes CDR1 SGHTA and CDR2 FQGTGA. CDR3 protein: CASSWDRNTEAFF. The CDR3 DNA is TGTGCCAGCAGCTGGGACAGAAATACTGAAGCTTTCTTT.

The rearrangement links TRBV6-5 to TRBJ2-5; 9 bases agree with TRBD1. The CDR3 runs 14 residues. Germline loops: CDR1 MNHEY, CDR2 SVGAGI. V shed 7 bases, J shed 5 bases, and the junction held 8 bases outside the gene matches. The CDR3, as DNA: TGTGCCAGCACTCCGGACAGGGGACGGGAGACCCAGTACTTC. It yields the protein CASTPDRGRETQYF.

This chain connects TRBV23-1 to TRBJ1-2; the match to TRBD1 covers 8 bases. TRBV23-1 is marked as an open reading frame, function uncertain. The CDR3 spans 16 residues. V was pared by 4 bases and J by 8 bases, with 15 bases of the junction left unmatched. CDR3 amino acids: CASSPKSRTGRNGYTF. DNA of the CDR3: TGCGCCAGCAGTCCGAAATCTCGGACAGGGAGGAACGGCTACACCTTC.

CDR3 sequence (DNA): TGTGCCAGCAGCCAAGATCAGGTAGCGGGCCTATACAATGAGCAGTTCTTC. Translated: CASSQDQVAGLYNEQFF. The rearrangement links TRBV4-2 to TRBJ2-1; 7 bases align to TRBD2. The CDR3 is made up of 17 amino acids. Per the germline V gene, CDR1 is LGHNA and CDR2 is YNFKEQ. The V gene end was trimmed by 0 bases and the J gene end by 4 bases; junction bases not matched to a gene: 9.

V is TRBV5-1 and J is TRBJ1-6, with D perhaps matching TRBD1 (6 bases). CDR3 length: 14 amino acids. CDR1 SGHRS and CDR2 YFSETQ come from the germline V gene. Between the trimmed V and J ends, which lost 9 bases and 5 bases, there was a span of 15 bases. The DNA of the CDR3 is TGCGCCACCAAACAAGGACAGAATAATTCACCCCTCCACTTT. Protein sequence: CATKQGQNNSPLHF.

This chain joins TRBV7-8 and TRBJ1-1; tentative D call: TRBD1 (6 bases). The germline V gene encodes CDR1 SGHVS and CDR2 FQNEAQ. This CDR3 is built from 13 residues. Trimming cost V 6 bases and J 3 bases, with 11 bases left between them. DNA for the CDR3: TGTGCCAGCAGACTAGGGGGAGACACTGAAGCTTTCTTT. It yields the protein CASRLGGDTEAFF.

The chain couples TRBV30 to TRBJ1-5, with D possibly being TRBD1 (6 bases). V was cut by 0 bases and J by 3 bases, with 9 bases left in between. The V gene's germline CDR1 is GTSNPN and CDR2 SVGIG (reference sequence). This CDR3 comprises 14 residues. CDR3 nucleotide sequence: TGTGCCTGGAGTGTATTGGGGGCCAATCAGCCCCAGCATTTT. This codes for CAWSVLGANQPQHF.

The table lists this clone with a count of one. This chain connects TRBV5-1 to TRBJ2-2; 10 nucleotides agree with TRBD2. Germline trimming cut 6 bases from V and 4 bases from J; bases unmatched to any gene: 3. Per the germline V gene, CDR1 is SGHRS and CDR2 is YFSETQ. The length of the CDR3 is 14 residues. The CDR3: CASNSGGTTGELFF. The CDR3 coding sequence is TGCGCCAGCAATAGCGGGGGGACCACCGGGGAGCTGTTTTTT. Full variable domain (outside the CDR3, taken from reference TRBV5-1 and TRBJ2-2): KAGVTQTPRYLIKTRGQQVTLSCSPISGHRSVSWYQQTPGQGLQFLFEYFSETQRNKGNFPGRFSGRQFSNSRSEMNVSTLELGDSALYLCASNSGGTTGELFFGEGSRLTVL.

The CDR3: CASSLPQYTGELFF. CDR3 coding DNA: TGCGCCAGCAGCTTGCCACAGTACACCGGGGAGCTGTTTTTT. This sequence joins TRBV5-1 and TRBJ2-2; D call uncertain. The V gene lost 1 base and the J gene lost 3 bases, with 7 bases spanning the gap. The CDR3 sequence is 14 residues long. Germline V gives CDR1 SGHRS, CDR2 YFSETQ.

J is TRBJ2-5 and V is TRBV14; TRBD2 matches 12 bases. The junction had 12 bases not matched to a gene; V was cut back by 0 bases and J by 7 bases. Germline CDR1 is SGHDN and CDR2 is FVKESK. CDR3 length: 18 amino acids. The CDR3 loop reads CASSQDYRTSGERRTQYF. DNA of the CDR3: TGTGCCAGCAGCCAAGATTACAGGACTAGCGGGGAGCGAAGGACCCAGTACTTC.

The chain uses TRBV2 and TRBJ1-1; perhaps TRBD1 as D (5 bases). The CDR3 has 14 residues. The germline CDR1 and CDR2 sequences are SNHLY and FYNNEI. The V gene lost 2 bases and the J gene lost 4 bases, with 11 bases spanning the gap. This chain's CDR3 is CASSELVRVTEAFF. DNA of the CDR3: TGTGCCAGCAGTGAATTGGTCAGGGTCACTGAAGCTTTCTTT.

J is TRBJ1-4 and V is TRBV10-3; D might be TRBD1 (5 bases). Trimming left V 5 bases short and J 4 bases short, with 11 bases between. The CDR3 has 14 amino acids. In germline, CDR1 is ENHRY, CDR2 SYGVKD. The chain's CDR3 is CAISQRQYNEKLFF. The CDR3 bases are TGTGCCATCAGTCAAAGACAGTATAATGAAAAACTGTTTTTT.

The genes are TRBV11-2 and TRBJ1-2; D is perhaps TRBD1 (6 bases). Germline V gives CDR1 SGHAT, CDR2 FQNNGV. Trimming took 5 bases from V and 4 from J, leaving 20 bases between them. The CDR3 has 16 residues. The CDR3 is CASSARTVPTSYGYTF. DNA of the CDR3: TGTGCCAGCAGCGCCCGGACAGTCCCAACTAGCTATGGCTACACCTTC.

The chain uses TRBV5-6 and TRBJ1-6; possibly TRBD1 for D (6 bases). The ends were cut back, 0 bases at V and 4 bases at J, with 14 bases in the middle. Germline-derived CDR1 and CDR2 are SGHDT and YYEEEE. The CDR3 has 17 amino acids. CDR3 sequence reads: CASSLGLQGTYNSPLHF. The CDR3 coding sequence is TGTGCCAGCAGCTTGGGCTTACAGGGAACATATAATTCACCCCTCCACTTT. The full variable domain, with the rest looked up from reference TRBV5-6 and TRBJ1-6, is DAGVTQSPTHLIKTRGQQVTLRCSPKSGHDTVSWYQQALGQGPQFIFQYYEEEERQRGNFPDRFSGHQFPNYSSELNVNALLLGDSALYLCASSLGLQGTYNSPLHFGNGTRLTVT.

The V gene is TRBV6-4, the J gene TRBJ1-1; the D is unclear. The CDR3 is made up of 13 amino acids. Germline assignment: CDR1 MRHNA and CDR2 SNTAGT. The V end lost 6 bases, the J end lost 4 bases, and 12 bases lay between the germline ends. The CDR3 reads CASSSLTGTEAFF. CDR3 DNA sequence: TGTGCCAGCAGCTCCCTCACGGGCACTGAAGCTTTCTTT.

The CDR3 DNA reads TGTGCCAGCAGTGCTAGCGGGAGCCCATTTTACGAGCAGTACTTC. Its protein product is CASSASGSPFYEQYF. This rearrangement joins TRBV3-1 (or the pseudogene TRBV3-2) to TRBJ2-7; 10 positions agree with TRBD2. Germline V gene sequence: CDR1 LGHDT, CDR2 YNNKEL (reference sequence). The CDR3 consists of 15 residues. J gave up 4 bases and V 6 bases, and 9 bases lay outside the gene matches.

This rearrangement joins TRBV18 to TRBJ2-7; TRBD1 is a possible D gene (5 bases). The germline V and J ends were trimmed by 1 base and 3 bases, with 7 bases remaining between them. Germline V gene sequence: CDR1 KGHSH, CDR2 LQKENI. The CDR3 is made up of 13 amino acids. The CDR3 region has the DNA TGTGCCAGCTCACCACGGACAAACTACGAGCAGTACGTC. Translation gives CASSPRTNYEQYV.

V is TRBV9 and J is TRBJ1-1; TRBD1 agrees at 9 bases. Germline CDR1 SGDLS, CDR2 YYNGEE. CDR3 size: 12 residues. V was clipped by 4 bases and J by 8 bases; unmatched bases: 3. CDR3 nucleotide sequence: TGTGCCAGCAGCATCGGACAGGGGGAAGCTTTCTTT. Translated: CASSIGQGEAFF.

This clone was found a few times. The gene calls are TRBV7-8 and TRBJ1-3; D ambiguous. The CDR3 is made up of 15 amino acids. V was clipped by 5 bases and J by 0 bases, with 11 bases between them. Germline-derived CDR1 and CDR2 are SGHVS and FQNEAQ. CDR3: CASSLSLSSGNTIYF. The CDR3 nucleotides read TGTGCCAGCAGCCTTTCCTTGAGCTCTGGAAACACCATATATTTT.

In DNA form, the CDR3 reads TGTGCCAGCAGCGATCAGACTCCGACAGCCCCCCATCAGCCCCAGCATTTT. This gives the protein CASSDQTPTAPHQPQHF. This chain links TRBV6-2 or TRBV6-3 with TRBJ1-5; tentative D call: TRBD1 (5 bases). Germline assignment: CDR1 MNHEY and CDR2 SVGEGT. The CDR3 spans 17 residues. V lost 6 bases and J lost 5, with 23 bases in between.

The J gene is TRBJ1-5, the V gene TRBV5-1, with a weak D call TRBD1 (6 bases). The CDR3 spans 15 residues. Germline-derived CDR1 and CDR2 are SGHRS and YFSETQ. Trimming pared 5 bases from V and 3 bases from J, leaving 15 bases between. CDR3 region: CASSLSTGPNQPQHF. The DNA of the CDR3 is TGCGCCAGCAGTCTCTCGACAGGCCCCAATCAGCCCCAGCATTTT.

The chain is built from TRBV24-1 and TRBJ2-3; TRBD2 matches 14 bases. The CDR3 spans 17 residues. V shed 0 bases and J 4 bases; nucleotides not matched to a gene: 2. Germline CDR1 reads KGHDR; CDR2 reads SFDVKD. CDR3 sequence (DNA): TGTGCCACCAGTGATTTGTGGACTAGCGGGGGGTCAGATACGCAGTATTTT. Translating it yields CATSDLWTSGGSDTQYF.

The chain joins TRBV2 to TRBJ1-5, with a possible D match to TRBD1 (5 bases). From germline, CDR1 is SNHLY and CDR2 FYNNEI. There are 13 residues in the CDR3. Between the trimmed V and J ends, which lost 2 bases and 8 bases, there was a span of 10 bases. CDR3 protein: CASSERGEEPQHF. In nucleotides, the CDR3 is TGTGCCAGCAGTGAACGAGGGGAGGAGCCCCAGCATTTT.

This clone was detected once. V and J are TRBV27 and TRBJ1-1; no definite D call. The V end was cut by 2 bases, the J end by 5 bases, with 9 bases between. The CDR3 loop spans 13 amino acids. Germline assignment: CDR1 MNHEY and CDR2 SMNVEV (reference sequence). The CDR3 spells CASSLGGSTEAFF. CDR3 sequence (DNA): TGTGCCAGCAGTTTAGGAGGAAGTACTGAAGCTTTCTTT.

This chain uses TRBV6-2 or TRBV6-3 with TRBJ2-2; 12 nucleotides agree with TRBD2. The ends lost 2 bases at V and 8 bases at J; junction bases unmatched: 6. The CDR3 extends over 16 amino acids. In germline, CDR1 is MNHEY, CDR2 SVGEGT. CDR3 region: CASSYPSLAGGGELFF. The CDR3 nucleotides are TGTGCCAGCAGTTACCCCTCACTAGCGGGAGGTGGGGAGCTGTTTTTT.

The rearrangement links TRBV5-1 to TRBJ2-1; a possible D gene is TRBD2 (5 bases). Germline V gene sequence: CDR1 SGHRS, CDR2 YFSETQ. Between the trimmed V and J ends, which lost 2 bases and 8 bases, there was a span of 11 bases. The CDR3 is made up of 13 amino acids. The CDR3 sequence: CASSFLGADEQFF. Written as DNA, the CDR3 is TGCGCCAGCAGCTTCCTGGGAGCAGATGAGCAGTTCTTC. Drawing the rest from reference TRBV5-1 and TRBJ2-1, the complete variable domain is KAGVTQTPRYLIKTRGQQVTLSCSPISGHRSVSWYQQTPGQGLQFLFEYFSETQRNKGNFPGRFSGRQFSNSRSEMNVSTLELGDSALYLCASSFLGADEQFFGPGTRLTVL.

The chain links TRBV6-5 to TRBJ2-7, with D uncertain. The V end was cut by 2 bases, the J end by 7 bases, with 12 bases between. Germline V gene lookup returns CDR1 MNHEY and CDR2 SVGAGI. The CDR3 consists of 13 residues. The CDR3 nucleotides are TGTGCCAGCAGTTACAACCCCCGCAGAGAGCAGTACTTC. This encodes CASSYNPRREQYF.

The CDR3 loop is CASSTLDDGNTIYF. The DNA of the CDR3 is TGTGCCAGTAGTACACTAGATGATGGAAACACCATATATTTT. The chain combines TRBV19 with TRBJ1-3; D remains unclear. Trimming pared 4 bases from V and 3 bases from J, leaving 10 bases between. Per the germline V gene, CDR1 is LNHDA and CDR2 is SQIVND (reference sequence). CDR3 size: 14 residues.

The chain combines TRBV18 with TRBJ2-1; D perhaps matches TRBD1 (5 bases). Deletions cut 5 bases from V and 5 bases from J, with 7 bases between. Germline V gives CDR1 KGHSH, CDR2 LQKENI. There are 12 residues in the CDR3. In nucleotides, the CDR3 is TGTGCCAGCTCAACGACAGACAATGAGCAGTTCTTC. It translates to CASSTTDNEQFF.

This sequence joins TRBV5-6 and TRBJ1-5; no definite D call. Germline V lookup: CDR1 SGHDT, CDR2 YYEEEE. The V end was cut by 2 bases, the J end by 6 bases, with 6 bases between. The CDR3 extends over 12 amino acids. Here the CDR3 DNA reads TGTGCCAGCAGCTTACGGGGTCAGCCCCAGCATTTT. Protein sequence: CASSLRGQPQHF.